The rows below give T cell receptor beta chains drawn from one sample of a study of technical replicates of blood from several donors. The method was immunoSEQ multiplex PCR; TCRdb's version includes in-frame clones alone and lacks a portion of them. In the table there are some 87,000 clones, 96% of which are singletons. Sequencing was carried out using T cells isolated from PBMCs. The receptors were sampled from a human donor in good health. The CDR3 runs from the conserved cysteine through the conserved F or W. The D gene is left open where the match is weak. Where a row states a size, it is once, few, many or the class of an expanded clone; other rows omit it.

j_call	clone_size	d_call	v_call	cdr3_aa	cdr3_nt
TRBJ1-1	NA	NA	TRBV5-6	CASSLGGPNTEAFF	TGTGCCAGCAGCTTGGGAGGGCCGAACACTGAAGCTTTCTTT
TRBJ2-2	NA	TRBD1	TRBV5-1	CASSLGQGYTGELFF	TGCGCCAGCAGCTTGGGACAGGGTTACACCGGGGAGCTGTTTTTT
TRBJ2-1	NA	TRBD2	TRBV4-2	CASSQERGLAVNEQFF	TGTGCCAGCAGCCAAGAAAGGGGACTAGCGGTCAATGAGCAGTTCTTC
TRBJ2-1	NA	NA	TRBV21-1	CASPRCSGYYNEQFF	TGTGCCAGCCCCCGGTGTAGCGGTTACTACAATGAGCAGTTCTTC
TRBJ2-1	NA	NA	TRBV2	CASGGGHEQFF	TGTGCCAGCGGGGGAGGTCATGAGCAGTTCTTC
TRBJ2-7	NA	NA	TRBV7-9	CASSLSVSYEQYF	TGTGCCAGCAGCTTAAGCGTATCCTACGAGCAGTACTTC
TRBJ2-7	NA	TRBD2	TRBV4-3	CASSLWTSGGYEQYF	TGCGCCAGCAGCCTCTGGACTAGCGGAGGGTACGAGCAGTACTTC
TRBJ2-2	NA	NA	TRBV18	CASSPYRAATGELFF	TGTGCCAGCTCACCATACAGGGCTGCCACCGGGGAGCTGTTTTTT
TRBJ2-3	NA	TRBD2	TRBV13	CASSSSGRASVDTQYF	TGTGCCAGCAGCTCTAGCGGGAGGGCCTCGGTAGATACGCAGTATTTT
TRBJ2-1	NA	NA	TRBV20-1	CSAARREQFF	TGCAGTGCTGCTCGTCGGGAGCAGTTCTTC
TRBJ2-2	NA	NA	TRBV11-3	CASSTRRSSPGELFF	TGTGCCAGCAGCACTCGAAGGTCTAGCCCCGGGGAGCTGTTTTTT
TRBJ2-3	NA	TRBD2	TRBV6-5	CASSYTSGTDTQYF	TGTGCCAGCAGTTACACTAGCGGCACAGATACGCAGTATTTT
TRBJ1-1	NA	NA	TRBV14	CASSQSLNTEAFF	TGTGCCAGCAGCCAATCTTTGAACACTGAAGCTTTCTTT
TRBJ1-1	once	NA	TRBV5-4	CASSNRDLNTEAFF	TGTGCCAGCAGCAACAGGGACCTGAACACTGAAGCTTTCTTT
TRBJ1-1	NA	NA	TRBV6-6	CASSYDNRAFF	TGTGCCAGCAGTTATGACAATAGGGCTTTCTTT
TRBJ2-2	NA	NA	TRBV5-1	CASSLRQNTGELFF	TGCGCCAGCAGCTTGAGACAGAACACCGGGGAGCTGTTTTTT
TRBJ1-1	NA	NA	TRBV7-9	CASSLGSNTEAFF	TGTGCCAGCAGCTTAGGGAGCAATACTGAAGCTTTCTTT
TRBJ1-5	NA	NA	TRBV6-5	CASSRGHRNQPQHF	TGTGCCAGCAGCCGGGGACACCGCAATCAGCCCCAGCATTTT
TRBJ2-2	NA	NA	TRBV6-6	CASSYINGELFF	TGTGCCAGCAGTTACATCAACGGGGAGCTGTTTTTT
TRBJ2-1	NA	NA	TRBV14	CASSLMTVSSYNEQFF	TGTGCCAGCAGCCTAATGACAGTGAGCTCCTACAATGAGCAGTTCTTC
TRBJ1-1	once	NA	TRBV7-3	CASSLYSPGGAFF	TGTGCCAGCAGCTTATACAGCCCGGGAGGAGCTTTCTTT
TRBJ1-1	once	TRBD1	TRBV4-1	CASSQGDRITEAFF	TGCGCCAGCAGCCAAGGGGACAGGATCACTGAAGCTTTCTTT
TRBJ2-7	NA	NA	TRBV2	CASRSTGWNYEQYF	TGTGCCAGCAGATCAACAGGGTGGAACTACGAGCAGTACTTC
TRBJ2-7	NA	NA	TRBV5-4	CASSDAGSYEQYF	TGTGCCAGCAGCGACGCGGGGTCCTACGAGCAGTACTTC
TRBJ2-1	NA	TRBD2	TRBV7-6	CASSSIAGAANEQFF	TGTGCCAGCAGCTCAATAGCGGGAGCGGCCAATGAGCAGTTCTTC
TRBJ1-1	NA	TRBD1	TRBV5-5	CASTMGQGNTEAFF	TGTGCCAGCACCATGGGACAGGGGAACACTGAAGCTTTCTTT
TRBJ2-1	NA	NA	TRBV29-1	CRERYNEQFF	TGCAGGGAGAGGTACAATGAGCAGTTCTTC